The clone carrying this T cell receptor (beta chain) was found many times. Its antigen is not known. TCR cDNA molecules were tagged individually, and each one carried a unique molecular identifier. TCRdb re-analysed the 5' RACE reads in MiXCR, keeping a single row per CDR3 protein. Found here are 75,000 or so distinct CDR3 sequences, approximately 8.1% of them singletons; the top ten hold roughly 6.4%. These data are taken from a study of spatial heterogeneity in lung cancer. Study-wide results and caveats: Among blood samples, ubiquitous expanded tumor TCRs appeared more at resection than at follow-up.

CDR3 length equals 13 residues. V gave up 6 bases and J gave up 1 base, with 8 bases separating them. CDR1 is MNHEY, CDR2 SMNVEV, per germline (reference sequence). Time point meaning: sample taken at primary tumor resection. No cells were sorted before sequencing. The whole RNA sequenced was extracted from tumor, nontumor lung or frozen PBMC. The genes are TRBV27 and TRBJ2-3; D unclear. This receptor was identified in a male donor with early-stage non-small cell lung cancer. The specimen was PBMCs, collected at surgery. CDR3 nucleotides: TGTGCCAGCAGCCCCCAACGCACAGATACGCAGTATTTT. Translated, it gives CASSPQRTDTQYF.